The 20 T cell receptor beta chains presented below share a single source sample, sequenced in a study of radiation and T cells in renal cell carcinoma. Using immunoSEQ multiplex PCR, the repertoire was profiled, and TCRdb retains in-frame clones only, with some absent. The table shows about 78,000 clones, with 89% occurring only once. Time point given: blood 4 weeks post-SBRT, at nephrectomy. Documented treatment: 15 Gy SBRT to primary tumor, nephrectomy 4 weeks later. The sequences come from blood, collected from a patient whose treatment included radiotherapy and nephrectomy. Receptor source: a woman in her seventies with renal cell carcinoma.

In DNA form, the CDR3 reads TGTGCCAGCAGCTTGTTTTCGACTAGCGGGGCAGCATACGAGCAGTACTTC. Residues: CASSLFSTSGAAYEQYF. This chain links TRBV5-4 with TRBJ2-7, with 11 bases fitting TRBD2. The CDR3 is 17 residues long. Losses at the gene ends were 1 base for V and 4 bases for J; bases not matched to a gene: 10. Germline CDR1 is SGHNT and CDR2 is YYREEE (reference sequence).

This chain connects TRBV5-4 to TRBJ2-3; 9 nucleotides line up with TRBD2. This CDR3 has 15 residues. V shed 4 bases and J 2 bases; nucleotides not matched to a gene: 5. From germline, CDR1 is SGHNT and CDR2 YYREEE (reference sequence). The CDR3 coding sequence is TGTGCCAGCAGCGGGGGACTAGCATACACAGATACGCAGTATTTT. This encodes CASSGGLAYTDTQYF.

V usage is TRBV10-3 and J usage is TRBJ1-3; 8 bases are a match to TRBD1. Germline loops: CDR1 ENHRY, CDR2 SYGVKD. The CDR3 loop spans 14 amino acids. Trimming took 5 bases from V and 4 from J; bases not matched to a gene: 4. CDR3 sequence (DNA): TGTGCCATCAGTCCGACAGGGGACGGAAACACCATATATTTT. It translates to CAISPTGDGNTIYF.

The chain carries TRBV19 and TRBJ1-1; no definite D call. The CDR3 totals 12 residues. Germline-derived CDR1 and CDR2 are LNHDA and SQIVND (reference sequence). The V end lost 5 bases, the J end lost 1 base, and 5 bases lay between the germline ends. The CDR3, as DNA: TGTGCCAGTAGTTTTGGGAACACTGAAGCTTTCTTT. It yields the protein CASSFGNTEAFF. Combining the CDR3 with reference TRBV19 and TRBJ1-1 gives the whole variable domain DGGITQSPKYLFRKEGQNVTLSCEQNLNHDAMYWYRQDPGQGLRLIYYSQIVNDFQKGDIAEGYSVSREKKESFPLTVTSAQKNPTAFYLCASSFGNTEAFFGQGTRLTVV.

The chain carries TRBV7-2 and TRBJ2-1; D gene uncertain. The CDR3 has 13 residues. Germline lookup yields CDR1 SGHTA and CDR2 FQGNSA. V was shortened by 11 bases and J by 0 bases, with 11 bases between the two germline ends. For the CDR3, the DNA is TGTGCCTCCCAGAGAGCCTCCTACAATGAGCAGTTCTTC. Its protein product is CASQRASYNEQFF.

CDR3 amino acids: CASSTPQGEGYGYTF. For the CDR3, the DNA is TGTGCCAGCAGTACTCCCCAGGGGGAGGGCTATGGCTACACCTTC. This chain joins TRBV28 and TRBJ1-2; 7 positions match TRBD1. The V and J ends lost 5 bases and 4 bases, in that order; junction bases with no gene match: 10. The length of the CDR3 is 15 residues. The germline V gene has CDR1 MDHEN and CDR2 SYDVKM.

The chain has TRBV15 and TRBJ2-4, with D tentatively TRBD1 (6 bases). This CDR3 is 14 amino acids long. CDR1 is LNHNV, CDR2 YYDKDF, per germline (reference sequence). The V end was cut by 10 bases, the J end by 6 bases, with 19 bases between. Written as DNA, the CDR3 is TGTGCCATTTCTCAAGGGGGACAAGGAAACATTCAGTACTTC. Its protein product is CAISQGGQGNIQYF.

J is TRBJ1-5 and V is TRBV19; 10 bases are a match to TRBD1. J lost 6 bases, V lost 6 bases, and 11 bases had no gene match. Per the germline V gene, CDR1 is LNHDA and CDR2 is SQIVND (reference sequence). The CDR3 covers 16 residues. The CDR3, as DNA: TGTGCCAGTAGCATATCCCGACAGGGGGCTGGTCAGCCCCAGCATTTT. It codes for CASSISRQGAGQPQHF.

The chain has TRBV29-1 and TRBJ2-7; 9 bases map to TRBD1. This CDR3 is 16 amino acids long. Germline values: CDR1 SQVTM, CDR2 ANQGSEA. V gave up 7 bases and J gave up 4 bases; unmatched junction bases: 17. The CDR3 nucleotides read TGCAGCGCCCGCGGGGTCCCCGGGACAGGGAGGTACGAGCAGTACTTC. It codes for CSARGVPGTGRYEQYF.

The chain combines TRBV5-6 with TRBJ1-2, with 8 nucleotides matching TRBD1. The CDR3 sequence is 15 residues long. CDR1 and CDR2 from the germline V gene are SGHDT and YYEEEE. With V trimmed by 4 bases and J by 1 base, 6 bases remained unmatched. The CDR3 DNA reads as TGTGCCAGCAGCAGGGACAGGAAACTTAACTATGGCTACACCTTC. It translates to CASSRDRKLNYGYTF.

The V call is TRBV7-3, the J call TRBJ2-6; no clear D. Between the trimmed V and J ends, which lost 3 bases and 4 bases, there was a span of 7 bases. Germline V gives CDR1 SGHTA, CDR2 FQGTGA. This CDR3 is built from 14 residues. For the CDR3, the DNA is TGTGCCAGCAGCTTCTCAAGGGGGGCCAACGTCCTGACTTTC. Amino acids: CASSFSRGANVLTF.

The genes are TRBV2 and TRBJ1-2; the D gene is possibly TRBD1 (6 bases). CDR1 and CDR2 from the germline V gene are SNHLY and FYNNEI. This CDR3 is built from 18 residues. The V end lost 5 bases, the J end lost 0 bases, and 22 bases lay between the germline ends. CDR3 protein: CASSSHPVQQGANYGYTF. The CDR3 nucleotides are TGTGCCAGCAGTTCCCATCCTGTCCAACAGGGAGCTAACTATGGCTACACCTTC.

This clone appeared a few times. The chain employs TRBV2 and TRBJ1-1; tentative D call: TRBD1 (5 bases). Deletions cut 7 bases from V and 8 bases from J, with 23 bases between. Germline V gene sequence: CDR1 SNHLY, CDR2 FYNNEI. The CDR3 sequence is 15 residues long. The CDR3 sequence is CASILPASREHEAFF. CDR3 bases: TGTGCCAGCATTCTCCCGGCGAGCAGGGAACACGAAGCTTTCTTT.

The chain carries TRBV19 and TRBJ1-5; D remains unclear. In germline, CDR1 is LNHDA, CDR2 SQIVND (reference sequence). This CDR3 region has 14 residues. Trimming shortened V by 7 bases and J by 4 bases, and 14 bases separated the two germline ends. CDR3 residues: CASTRVLGNQPQHF. CDR3 in DNA: TGTGCCAGTACAAGGGTATTAGGAAATCAGCCCCAGCATTTT. Filled out from reference TRBV19 and TRBJ1-5, the complete variable domain reads DGGITQSPKYLFRKEGQNVTLSCEQNLNHDAMYWYRQDPGQGLRLIYYSQIVNDFQKGDIAEGYSVSREKKESFPLTVTSAQKNPTAFYLCASTRVLGNQPQHFGDGTRLSIL.

The chain is built from TRBV19 and TRBJ1-1; D is possibly TRBD1 (5 bases). Deletions cut 5 bases from V and 6 bases from J, with 16 bases between. The CDR3 consists of 14 residues. Per germline, CDR1 LNHDA and CDR2 SQIVND (reference sequence). This chain's CDR3 is CASSLGRTSSEAFF. The CDR3, as DNA: TGTGCCAGTAGTTTGGGACGGACGTCCTCTGAAGCTTTCTTT.

V usage is TRBV11-2 and J usage is TRBJ1-2, with 7 bases identical to TRBD1. CDR1 is SGHAT, CDR2 FQNNGV, per germline. V shed 1 base and J 4 bases; nucleotides not matched to a gene: 0. There are 13 residues in the CDR3. CDR3 nucleotide sequence: TGTGCCAGCAGCTTAGCAGGGGGCTATGGCTACACCTTC. Amino acids: CASSLAGGYGYTF.

The V gene is TRBV7-2, the J gene TRBJ2-1; tentatively, D is TRBD2 (7 bases). Trimming cost V 0 bases and J 6 bases, with 15 bases left between them. CDR3 length: 16 residues. Germline values: CDR1 SGHTA, CDR2 FQGNSA. The CDR3 loop is CASSLARGGQGNEQFF. CDR3 nucleotides: TGTGCCAGCAGCTTAGCGAGGGGGGGGCAGGGCAATGAGCAGTTCTTC.

This chain uses TRBV29-1 with TRBJ2-2; 8 bases map to TRBD2. The V and J ends lost 3 bases and 4 bases, in that order; junction bases with no gene match: 4. Germline V gives CDR1 SQVTM, CDR2 ANQGSEA. This CDR3 is built from 14 residues. Here the CDR3 reads CSVEVAGSTGELFF. Written as DNA, the CDR3 is TGCAGCGTTGAGGTAGCGGGGTCCACCGGGGAGCTGTTTTTT.

This chain links TRBV7-6 with TRBJ2-5, with 9 bases aligning to TRBD2. The V gene's germline CDR1 is SGHVS and CDR2 FNYEAQ. This CDR3 region has 15 residues. Trimming at V came to 5 bases and at J to 7 bases, leaving 11 bases not matched to a gene. CDR3 coding DNA: TGTGCCAGCAGCCAAGGCGGGGGGGGTAAAGGGACCCAGTACTTC. Its translation is CASSQGGGGKGTQYF. Full variable domain (remainder filled in from reference TRBV7-6 and TRBJ2-5): GAGVSQSPRYKVTKRGQDVALRCDPISGHVSLYWYRQALGQGPEFLTYFNYEAQQDKSGLPNDRFSAERPEGSISTLTIQRTEQRDSAMYRCASSQGGGGKGTQYFGPGTRLLVL.

The chain carries TRBV6-5 and TRBJ1-5; TRBD1 matches at 8 bases. V was pared by 4 bases and J by 6 bases, with 8 bases of the junction left unmatched. Germline loops: CDR1 MNHEY, CDR2 SVGAGI. This CDR3 comprises 15 residues. CDR3 sequence: CASSLQGQGGQPQHF. Written as DNA, the CDR3 is TGTGCCAGCAGTTTACAAGGACAGGGAGGTCAGCCCCAGCATTTT.